This T cell receptor beta chain was captured in a study of control samples from healthy donors and cancer patients. Germline V gene data show CDR1 as SGDLS and CDR2 as YYNGEE. Trimming took 1 base from V and 8 from J; bases not matched to a gene: 9. This CDR3 is 15 amino acids long. Some clones are missing from TCRdb's copy, which holds only in-frame ones; the method was immunoSEQ multiplex PCR. This table has 40,000 to 50,000 clones, 60% to 80% appearing once. The J gene is TRBJ2-1, the V gene TRBV9; the match to TRBD2 covers 7 bases. This clonotype was sampled from a male donor with melanoma. The sequenced material came from formalin-fixed, paraffin-embedded tissue. Written as DNA, the CDR3 is TGTGCCAGCAGCGTAATCCAAGGTGGGGGGGATGAGCAGTTCTTC. It specifies CASSVIQGGGDEQFF.